Reported below is one T cell receptor beta chain. Some clones are missing from TCRdb's copy, which holds only in-frame ones; the method was immunoSEQ multiplex PCR. The sample lists approximately 110,000 clones; approximately 89% were seen once. The data belong to a study of PD-1 blockade in classical Hodgkin lymphoma. The time point was: cycle 4 day 1 (C4D1), after 6 weeks of nivolumab. After autologous stem cell transplantation all patients relapsed, and prior brentuximab vedotin exposure differed between cohorts. Complete response, partial response or progressive disease were the best responses. This material consisted of peripheral blood mononuclear cells (PBMCs), taken before the fourth cycle of nivolumab. The TCR originated in a human donor with classical Hodgkin lymphoma.

The CDR3 loop is CASSPDPYEQYF. The CDR3 coding sequence is TGTGCCAGCAGCCCGGACCCCTACGAGCAGTACTTC. The chain links TRBV11-2 to TRBJ2-7, with D unresolved. The CDR3 totals 12 residues. Germline CDR1 SGHAT, CDR2 FQNNGV. V was pared by 5 bases and J by 2 bases, with 7 bases between.